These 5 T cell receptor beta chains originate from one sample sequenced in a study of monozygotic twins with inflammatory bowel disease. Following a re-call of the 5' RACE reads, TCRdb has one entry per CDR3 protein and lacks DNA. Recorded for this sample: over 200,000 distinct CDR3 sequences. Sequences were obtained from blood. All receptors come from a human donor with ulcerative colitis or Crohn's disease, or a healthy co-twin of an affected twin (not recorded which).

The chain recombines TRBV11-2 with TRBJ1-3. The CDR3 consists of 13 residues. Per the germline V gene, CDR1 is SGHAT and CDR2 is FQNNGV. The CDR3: CASTPNQGNTIYF. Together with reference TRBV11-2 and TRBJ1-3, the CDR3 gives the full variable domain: EAGVAQSPRYKIIEKRQSVAFWCNPISGHATLYWYQQILGQGPKLLIQFQNNGVVDDSQLPKDRFSAERLKGVDSTLKIQPAKLEDSAVYLCASTPNQGNTIYFGEGSWLTVV.

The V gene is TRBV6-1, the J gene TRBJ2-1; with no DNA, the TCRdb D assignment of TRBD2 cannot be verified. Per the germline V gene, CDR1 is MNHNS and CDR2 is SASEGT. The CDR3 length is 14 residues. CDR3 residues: CASKEAGGPNEQFF.

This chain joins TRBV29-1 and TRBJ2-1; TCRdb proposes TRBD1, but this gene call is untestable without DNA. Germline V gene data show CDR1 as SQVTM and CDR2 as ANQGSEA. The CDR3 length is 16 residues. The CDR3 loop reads CSVEGETGRWWDEQFF.

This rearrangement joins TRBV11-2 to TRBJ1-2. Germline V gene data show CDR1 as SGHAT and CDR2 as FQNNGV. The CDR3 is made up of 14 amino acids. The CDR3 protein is CASSLRTESYGYTF.

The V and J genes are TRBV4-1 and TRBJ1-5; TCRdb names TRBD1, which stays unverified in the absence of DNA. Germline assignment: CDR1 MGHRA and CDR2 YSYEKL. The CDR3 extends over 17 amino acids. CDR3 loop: CASSQEVDTGPNQPQHF.